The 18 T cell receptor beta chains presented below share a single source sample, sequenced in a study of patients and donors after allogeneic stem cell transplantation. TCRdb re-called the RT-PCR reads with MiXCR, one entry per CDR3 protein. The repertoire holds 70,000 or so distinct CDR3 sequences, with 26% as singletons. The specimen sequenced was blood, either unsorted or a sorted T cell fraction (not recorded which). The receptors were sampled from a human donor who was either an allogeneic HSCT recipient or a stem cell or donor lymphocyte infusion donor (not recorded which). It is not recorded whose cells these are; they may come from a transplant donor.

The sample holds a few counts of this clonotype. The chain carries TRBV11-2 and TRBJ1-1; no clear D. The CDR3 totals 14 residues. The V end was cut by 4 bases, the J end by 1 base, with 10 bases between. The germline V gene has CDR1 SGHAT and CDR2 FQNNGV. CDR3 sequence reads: CASSSRKGNTEAFF. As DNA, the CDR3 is TGTGCCAGCAGCTCCAGGAAGGGGAACACTGAAGCTTTCTTT.

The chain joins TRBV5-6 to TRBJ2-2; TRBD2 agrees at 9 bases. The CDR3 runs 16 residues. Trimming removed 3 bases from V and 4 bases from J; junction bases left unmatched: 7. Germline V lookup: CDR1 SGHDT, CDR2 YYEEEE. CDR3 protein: CASSSAGGLGTGELFF. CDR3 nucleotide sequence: TGTGCCAGCAGCTCGGCGGGGGGGCTGGGCACCGGGGAGCTGTTTTTT. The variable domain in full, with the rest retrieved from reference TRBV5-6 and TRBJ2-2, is DAGVTQSPTHLIKTRGQQVTLRCSPKSGHDTVSWYQQALGQGPQFIFQYYEEEERQRGNFPDRFSGHQFPNYSSELNVNALLLGDSALYLCASSSAGGLGTGELFFGEGSRLTVL.

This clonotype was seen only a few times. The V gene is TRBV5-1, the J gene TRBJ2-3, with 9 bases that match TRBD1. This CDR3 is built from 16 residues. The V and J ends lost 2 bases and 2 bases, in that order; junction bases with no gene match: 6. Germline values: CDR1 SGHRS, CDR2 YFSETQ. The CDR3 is CASSLRTGEHTDTQYF. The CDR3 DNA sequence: TGCGCCAGCAGCTTAAGGACAGGGGAACACACAGATACGCAGTATTTT.

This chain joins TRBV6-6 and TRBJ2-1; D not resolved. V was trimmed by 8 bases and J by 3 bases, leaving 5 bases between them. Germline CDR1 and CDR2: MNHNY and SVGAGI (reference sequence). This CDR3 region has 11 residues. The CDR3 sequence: CASLDYNEQFF. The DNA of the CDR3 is TGTGCCAGCCTGGACTACAATGAGCAGTTCTTC.

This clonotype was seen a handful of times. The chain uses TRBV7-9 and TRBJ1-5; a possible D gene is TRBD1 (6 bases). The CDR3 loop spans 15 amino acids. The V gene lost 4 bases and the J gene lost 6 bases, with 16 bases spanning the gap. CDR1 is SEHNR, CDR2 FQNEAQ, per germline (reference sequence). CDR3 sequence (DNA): TGTGCCAGCAGCTCCGAGGGGGAAGTGGGTCAGCCCCAGCATTTT. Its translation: CASSSEGEVGQPQHF. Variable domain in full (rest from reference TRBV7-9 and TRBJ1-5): DTGVSQNPRHKITKRGQNVTFRCDPISEHNRLYWYRQTLGQGPEFLTYFQNEAQLEKSRLLSDRFSAERPKGSFSTLEIQRTEQGDSAMYLCASSSEGEVGQPQHFGDGTRLSIL.

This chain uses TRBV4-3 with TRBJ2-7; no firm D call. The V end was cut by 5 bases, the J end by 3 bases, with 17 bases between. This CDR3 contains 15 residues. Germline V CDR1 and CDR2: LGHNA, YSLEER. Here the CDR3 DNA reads TGCGCCAGCAGCGCCCGAAAAAGCCCCAACTACGAGCAGTACTTC. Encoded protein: CASSARKSPNYEQYF.

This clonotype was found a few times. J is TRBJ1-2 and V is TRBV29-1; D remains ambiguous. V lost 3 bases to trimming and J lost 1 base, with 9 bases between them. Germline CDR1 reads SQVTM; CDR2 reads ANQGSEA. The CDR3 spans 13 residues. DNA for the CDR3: TGCAGCGTTGACACCAACAATAACTATGGCTACACCTTC. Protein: CSVDTNNNYGYTF.

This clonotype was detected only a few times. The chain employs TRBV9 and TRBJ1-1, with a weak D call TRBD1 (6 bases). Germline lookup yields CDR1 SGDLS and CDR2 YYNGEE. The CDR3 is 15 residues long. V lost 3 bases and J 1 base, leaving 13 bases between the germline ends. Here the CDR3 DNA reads TGTGCCAGCAGCGGAACCAGGGGAGGGAACACTGAAGCTTTCTTT. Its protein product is CASSGTRGGNTEAFF.

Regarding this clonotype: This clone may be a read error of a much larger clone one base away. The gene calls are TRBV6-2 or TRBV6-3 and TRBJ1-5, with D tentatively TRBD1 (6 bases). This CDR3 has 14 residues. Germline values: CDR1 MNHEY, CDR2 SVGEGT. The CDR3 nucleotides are TGTGCCAGCAGTTGGACAGAGGCCCGTCGGCCCCAGCGTTTT. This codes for CASSWTEARRPQRF.

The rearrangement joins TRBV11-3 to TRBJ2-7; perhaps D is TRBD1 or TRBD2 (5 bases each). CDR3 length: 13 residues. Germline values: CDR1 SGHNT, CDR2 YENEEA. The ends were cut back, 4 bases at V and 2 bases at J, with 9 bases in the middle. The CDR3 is CASSWDGTYEQYF. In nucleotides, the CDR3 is TGTGCCAGCAGCTGGGACGGGACCTACGAGCAGTACTTC.

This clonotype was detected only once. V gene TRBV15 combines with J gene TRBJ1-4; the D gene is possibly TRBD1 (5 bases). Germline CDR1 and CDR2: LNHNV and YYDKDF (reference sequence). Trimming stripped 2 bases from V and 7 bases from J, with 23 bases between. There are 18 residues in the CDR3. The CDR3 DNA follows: TGTGCCACCAGCAGACCATACCCCCGGGGGTTGTGGGTTGAAAAACTGTTTTTT. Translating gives CATSRPYPRGLWVEKLFF.

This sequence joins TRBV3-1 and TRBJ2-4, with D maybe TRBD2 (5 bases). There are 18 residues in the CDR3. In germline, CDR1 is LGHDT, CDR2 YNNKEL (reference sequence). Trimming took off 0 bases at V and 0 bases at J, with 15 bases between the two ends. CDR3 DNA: TGTGCCAGCAGCCAAGAATTACTCTCAGGACTAGCCAAAAACATTCAGTACTTC. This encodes CASSQELLSGLAKNIQYF.

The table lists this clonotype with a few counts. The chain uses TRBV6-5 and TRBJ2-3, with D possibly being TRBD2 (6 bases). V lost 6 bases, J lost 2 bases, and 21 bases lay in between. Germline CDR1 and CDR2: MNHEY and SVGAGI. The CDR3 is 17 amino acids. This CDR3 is CASSQPLGRGDTDTQYF. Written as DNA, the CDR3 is TGTGCCAGCAGCCAACCCCTAGGGCGGGGAGACACAGATACGCAGTATTTT.

The CDR3 nucleotides are TGTGCCAGCTGTTGGTCCGGGACAGCCCAAGAGACCCAGTACTTC. Translating gives CASCWSGTAQETQYF. This chain joins TRBV6-2 or TRBV6-3 and TRBJ2-5; 7 bases align to TRBD1. V trimming: 8 bases; J trimming: 1 base; junction bases outside the gene matches: 10. Germline CDR1 and CDR2: MNHEY and SVGEGT. The CDR3 length is 15 residues.

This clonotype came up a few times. CDR3 in amino acids: CSANSFGHTEAFF. The CDR3 nucleotides are TGCAGTGCAAACAGCTTCGGTCACACTGAAGCTTTCTTT. The chain employs TRBV20-1 and TRBJ1-1; no firm D call. V lost 6 bases and J 3 bases, leaving 14 bases between the germline ends. The CDR3 spans 13 residues. Germline CDR1 reads DFQATT; CDR2 reads SNEGSKA (reference sequence).

CDR3: CSVAGHSNTEAFF. The CDR3 region has the DNA TGCAGCGTCGCCGGACATTCGAACACTGAAGCTTTCTTT. The rearrangement links TRBV29-1 to TRBJ1-1, with a weak D call TRBD1 (5 bases). This CDR3 comprises 13 residues. With 6 bases removed from V and 1 base from J, the gap between germline ends came to 12 bases. Germline V lookup: CDR1 SQVTM, CDR2 ANQGSEA. Full variable domain (outside the CDR3, taken from reference TRBV29-1 and TRBJ1-1): SAVISQKPSRDICQRGTSLTIQCQVDSQVTMMFWYRQQPGQSLTLIATANQGSEATYESGFVIDKFPISRPNLTFSTLTVSNMSPEDSSIYLCSVAGHSNTEAFFGQGTRLTVV.

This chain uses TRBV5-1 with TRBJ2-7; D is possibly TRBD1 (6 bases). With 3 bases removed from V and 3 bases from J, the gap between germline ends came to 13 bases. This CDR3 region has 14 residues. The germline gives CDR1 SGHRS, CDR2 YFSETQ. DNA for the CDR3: TGCGCCAGCAGCTACCAGGGGACCAGCTACGAGCAGTACTTC. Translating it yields CASSYQGTSYEQYF.

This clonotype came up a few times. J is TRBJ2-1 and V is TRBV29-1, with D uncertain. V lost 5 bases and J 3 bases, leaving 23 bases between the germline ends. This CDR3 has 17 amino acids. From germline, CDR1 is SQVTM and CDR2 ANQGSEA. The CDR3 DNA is TGCAGCGTTCCTGTCCCCCTACAGTTATACTACTACAATGAGCAGTTCTTC. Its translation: CSVPVPLQLYYYNEQFF.